The 15 T cell receptor beta chains reported below all come from one sample, sequenced in a study of blood T cell repertoires in COVID-19. Measured with immunoSEQ multiplex PCR; TCRdb has only the in-frame clones, and not every one. Of about 100,000 clones detected, about 80% appear once; the ten largest clones hold over 30%. Specimen: peripheral blood. The receptors here all came from a man between 65 and 80 years old with active or convalescent COVID-19.

This chain connects TRBV5-1 to TRBJ1-2; D gene unclear. V lost 0 bases and J lost 4, with 7 bases in between. Germline CDR1 SGHRS, CDR2 YFSETQ. The CDR3 consists of 13 residues. CDR3 region: CASSLDSSYGYTF. The CDR3 coding sequence is TGCGCCAGCAGCTTGGACAGCTCCTATGGCTACACCTTC.

This clone was detected only a few times. This chain connects TRBV4-3 to TRBJ2-7, with TRBD1 as a possible D gene (6 bases). Trimming took 1 base from V and 3 from J, leaving 7 bases between them. The length of the CDR3 is 13 residues. Per the germline V gene, CDR1 is LGHNA and CDR2 is YSLEER. The CDR3 here is CASSQAQGYEQYF. The CDR3 DNA sequence: TGCGCCAGCAGCCAAGCACAGGGCTACGAGCAGTACTTC.

The rearrangement joins TRBV28 to TRBJ2-1, with TRBD1 identical over 7 bases. V was pared by 4 bases and J by 14 bases, with 14 bases of the junction left unmatched. There are 14 residues in the CDR3. Per the germline V gene, CDR1 is MDHEN and CDR2 is SYDVKM. The CDR3 spells CASSSRRPEGAEFF. CDR3 in DNA: TGTGCCAGCAGTTCTAGGCGGCCCGAGGGGGCAGAGTTCTTC.

The V and J genes are TRBV28 and TRBJ2-5; D may be TRBD2 (5 bases). The V and J ends lost 6 bases and 5 bases respectively, with 13 bases between them. The CDR3 extends over 13 amino acids. CDR1 and CDR2 (germline): MDHEN, SYDVKM. The CDR3 DNA sequence: TGTGCCAGCAGCGAGAGGGAAGTGGAGACCCAGTACTTC. Its translation is CASSEREVETQYF.

The chain carries TRBV6-6 and TRBJ2-5, with 7 nucleotides matching TRBD2. V was pared by 5 bases and J by 3 bases, with 3 bases of the junction left unmatched. The CDR3 has 13 residues. The V gene's germline CDR1 is MNHNY and CDR2 SVGAGI (reference sequence). CDR3 region: CASSRGREETQYF. CDR3 sequence (DNA): TGTGCCAGCAGTCGGGGGAGGGAAGAGACCCAGTACTTC.

This clone was detected only once. The gene calls are TRBV2 and TRBJ2-7; D may be TRBD1 (6 bases). V was pared by 6 bases and J by 4 bases, with 19 bases between. CDR3 length: 15 amino acids. CDR1 SNHLY and CDR2 FYNNEI come from the germline V gene. Here the CDR3 DNA reads TGTGCCAGCAGGGAAAGACAGGTGCCGCGGTACGAGCAGTACTTC. Protein: CASRERQVPRYEQYF. The whole variable domain, remainder taken from reference TRBV2 and TRBJ2-7, is EPEVTQTPSHQVTQMGQEVILRCVPISNHLYFYWYRQILGQKVEFLVSFYNNEISEKSEIFDDQFSVERPDGSNFTLKIRSTKLEDSAMYFCASRERQVPRYEQYFGPGTRLTVT.

The J gene is TRBJ2-7, the V gene TRBV9; D may be TRBD1 (5 bases). Germline assignment: CDR1 SGDLS and CDR2 YYNGEE. Trimming cost V 0 bases and J 6 bases, with 16 bases left between them. CDR3 size: 15 residues. CDR3: CASSVGVGAAGEQYF. DNA of the CDR3: TGTGCCAGCAGCGTAGGGGTAGGGGCGGCCGGCGAGCAGTACTTC. The full variable domain, with the rest looked up from reference TRBV9 and TRBJ2-7, is DSGVTQTPKHLITATGQRVTLRCSPRSGDLSVYWYQQSLDQGLQFLIQYYNGEERAKGNILERFSAQQFPDLHSELNLSSLELGDSALYFCASSVGVGAAGEQYFGPGTRLTVT.

V and J are TRBV5-1 and TRBJ2-7; 13 bases fit TRBD2. Germline V lookup: CDR1 SGHRS, CDR2 YFSETQ. Trimming cost V 2 bases and J 0 bases; bases outside gene matches: 5. This CDR3 spans 17 amino acids. The CDR3 coding sequence is TGCGCCAGCAGCTTTGGACTAGCGGGGGTCAGCTCCTACGAGCAGTACTTC. Translating it yields CASSFGLAGVSSYEQYF.

The rearrangement links TRBV27 to TRBJ2-7; D perhaps matches TRBD2 (5 bases). Germline V lookup: CDR1 MNHEY, CDR2 SMNVEV (reference sequence). CDR3 size: 14 residues. Trimming removed 6 bases at V and 5 bases at J, with 17 bases between. CDR3 DNA sequence: TGTGCCAGCAGGCCGGCCTTAGAGGGCCACGAGCAGTACTTC. This codes for CASRPALEGHEQYF.

The chain uses TRBV18 and TRBJ2-1, with D possibly TRBD1 on 6 matching bases. The CDR3 contains 19 residues. Trimming removed 2 bases from V and 9 bases from J, with 29 bases in between. CDR1 KGHSH and CDR2 LQKENI come from the germline V gene. The CDR3 region is CASSPRRQAGPFGVSEQFF. The CDR3 DNA reads TGTGCCAGCTCACCAAGGAGACAGGCTGGACCATTTGGGGTTAGTGAGCAGTTCTTC. Together with reference TRBV18 and TRBJ2-1, the CDR3 gives the full variable domain: NAGVMQNPRHLVRRRGQEARLRCSPMKGHSHVYWYRQLPEEGLKFMVYLQKENIIDESGMPKERFSAEFPKEGPSILRIQQVVRGDSAAYFCASSPRRQAGPFGVSEQFFGPGTRLTVL.

This chain connects TRBV6-5 to TRBJ2-7; TRBD2 agrees at 10 bases. Germline trimming cut 1 base from V and 4 bases from J; bases unmatched to any gene: 7. Germline V gives CDR1 MNHEY, CDR2 SVGAGI. The CDR3 sequence is 16 residues long. The CDR3 DNA follows: TGTGCCAGCAGTTACTTAACCTCTAGCGGGAGTTACGAGCAGTACTTC. Protein sequence: CASSYLTSSGSYEQYF.

This chain joins TRBV5-1 and TRBJ1-1, with no clear D. CDR1 and CDR2 from the germline V gene are SGHRS and YFSETQ. The CDR3 totals 14 residues. V was trimmed by 1 base and J by 4 bases, leaving 11 bases between them. In DNA, the CDR3 is TGCGCCAGCAGCTTGTCGGCGGGAGTCACTGAAGCTTTCTTT. Translating gives CASSLSAGVTEAFF.

This chain uses TRBV7-9 with TRBJ2-1, with 10 positions matching TRBD2. V lost 1 base, J lost 3 bases, and 6 bases stayed unmatched. CDR1 and CDR2 (germline): SEHNR, FQNEAQ (reference sequence). The CDR3 is made up of 17 amino acids. CDR3 sequence reads: CASSLDLAGDYYNEQFF. The CDR3 region has the DNA TGTGCCAGCAGCTTAGATCTAGCGGGAGACTACTACAATGAGCAGTTCTTC.

J is TRBJ2-7 and V is TRBV28, with 9 bases matching TRBD1. This CDR3 region has 17 residues. V was clipped by 4 bases and J by 1 base; unmatched bases: 11. Germline V gene sequence: CDR1 MDHEN, CDR2 SYDVKM. The CDR3 sequence: CASSSAPPGQGSYEQYF. The CDR3 nucleotides read TGTGCCAGCAGTTCCGCACCCCCGGGACAGGGTTCCTACGAGCAGTACTTC.

This sequence joins TRBV5-1 and TRBJ2-1, with TRBD1 matching over 9 bases. J was trimmed by 4 bases and V by 3 bases; bases with no gene match: 5. From germline, CDR1 is SGHRS and CDR2 YFSETQ. The CDR3 contains 15 residues. The DNA of the CDR3 is TGCGCCAGCAGCTCCACCGGGACAGGGTACAATGAGCAGTTCTTC. It specifies CASSSTGTGYNEQFF. Full variable domain (rest looked up from reference TRBV5-1 and TRBJ2-1): KAGVTQTPRYLIKTRGQQVTLSCSPISGHRSVSWYQQTPGQGLQFLFEYFSETQRNKGNFPGRFSGRQFSNSRSEMNVSTLELGDSALYLCASSSTGTGYNEQFFGPGTRLTVL.